This entry lists 15 T cell receptor beta chains sequenced from one sample in a study of T cells in tuberculosis. Sequenced by immunoSEQ multiplex PCR; TCRdb stores in-frame clones only, minus some. This sample has about 43,000 clones, with around 96% found just once. Sequenced input: PBMCs. The receptor set was obtained from a donor aged 10-35 years with latent tuberculosis or without tuberculosis infection.

This clone has more than one count but fewer than ten. The J gene is TRBJ2-7, the V gene TRBV25-1; TRBD1 agrees at 9 bases. This CDR3 has 15 residues. V shed 3 bases, J shed 0 bases, and the junction held 3 bases outside the gene matches. Germline-derived CDR1 and CDR2 are MGHDK and SYGVNS. CDR3 sequence: CASSDRQGDSYEQYF. For the CDR3, the DNA is TGTGCCAGCAGTGATCGACAGGGGGACTCCTACGAGCAGTACTTC.

CDR3: CAWSGALINSPLHF. The CDR3 coding sequence is TGTGCCTGGAGTGGGGCGCTGATTAATTCACCCCTCCACTTT. The V and J genes are TRBV30 and TRBJ1-6; D ambiguous. Germline CDR1 is GTSNPN and CDR2 is SVGIG (reference sequence). This CDR3 is 14 amino acids long. Between the trimmed V and J ends, which lost 1 base and 6 bases, there was a span of 10 bases.

The chain is built from TRBV5-4 and TRBJ2-7, with D possibly TRBD2 on 6 matching bases. V was cut by 0 bases and J by 5 bases, with 12 bases left in between. The CDR3 is 14 residues long. From germline, CDR1 is SGHNT and CDR2 YYREEE (reference sequence). The chain's CDR3 is CASSLEEGIHEQYF. For the CDR3, the DNA is TGTGCCAGCAGCTTGGAGGAGGGGATCCACGAGCAGTACTTC. The whole variable domain, filled in from reference TRBV5-4 and TRBJ2-7, reads ETGVTQSPTHLIKTRGQQVTLRCSSQSGHNTVSWYQQALGQGPQFIFQYYREEENGRGNFPPRFSGLQFPNYSSELNVNALELDDSALYLCASSLEEGIHEQYFGPGTRLTVT.

This clone was detected a few times. The V call is TRBV30, the J call TRBJ1-1; no definite D call. V was clipped by 0 bases and J by 7 bases, with 6 bases between them. From germline, CDR1 is GTSNPN and CDR2 SVGIG (reference sequence). The CDR3 totals 11 residues. CDR3 DNA: TGTGCCTGGAGTGTACGAGGTGAAGCTTTCTTT. Translation gives CAWSVRGEAFF. Variable domain in full (rest from reference TRBV30 and TRBJ1-1): SQTIHQWPATLVQPVGSPLSLECTVEGTSNPNLYWYRQAAGRGLQLLFYSVGIGQISSEVPQNLSASRPQDRQFILSSKKLLLSDSGFYLCAWSVRGEAFFGQGTRLTVV.

This clone has just one count. The chain links TRBV6-5 to TRBJ1-1; D is unclear. The CDR3 has 12 residues. The germline V gene encodes CDR1 MNHEY and CDR2 SVGAGI. The V end was cut by 6 bases, the J end by 1 base, with 6 bases between. The CDR3 sequence: CASRQTNTEAFF. The CDR3 DNA sequence: TGTGCCAGCAGACAAACGAACACTGAAGCTTTCTTT.

V usage is TRBV9 and J usage is TRBJ2-7, with a weak D call TRBD1 (5 bases). The CDR3 spans 14 residues. Deletions cut 2 bases from V and 7 bases from J, with 16 bases between. Germline CDR1 reads SGDLS; CDR2 reads YYNGEE. The CDR3, as DNA: TGTGCCAGCAGCGTCGAAGGGGCGAGAGATGAGCAGTACTTC. It specifies CASSVEGARDEQYF.

The rearrangement joins TRBV2 to TRBJ1-2, with 10 bases aligning to TRBD1. CDR1 and CDR2 (germline): SNHLY, FYNNEI. V shed 5 bases, J shed 4 bases, and the junction held 4 bases outside the gene matches. The CDR3 is made up of 14 amino acids. The CDR3 region has the DNA TGTGCCAGCAGTAAGACAGGGGGCCTCTATGGCTACACCTTC. Protein sequence: CASSKTGGLYGYTF.

The DNA of the CDR3 is TGTGCCAGTAGTACGGTAGCGGGGGTCTCCTACGAGCAGTACTTC. It codes for CASSTVAGVSYEQYF. The rearrangement links TRBV19 to TRBJ2-7; 9 bases agree with TRBD2. From germline, CDR1 is LNHDA and CDR2 SQIVND (reference sequence). Trimming removed 4 bases from V and 0 bases from J; junction bases left unmatched: 4. The CDR3 length is 15 residues.

J is TRBJ1-3 and V is TRBV19; TRBD1 matches at 8 bases. The CDR3 has 15 residues. Germline loops: CDR1 LNHDA, CDR2 SQIVND (reference sequence). Germline trimming cut 4 bases from V and 0 bases from J; bases unmatched to any gene: 2. The CDR3 region is CASSRDRRSGNTIYF. The CDR3 coding sequence is TGTGCCAGTAGTAGGGACAGGCGCTCTGGAAACACCATATATTTT.

The rearrangement joins TRBV27 to TRBJ1-6, with 10 bases that match TRBD1. J lost 9 bases, V lost 5 bases, and 10 bases had no gene match. Germline V gene lookup returns CDR1 MNHEY and CDR2 SMNVEV (reference sequence). CDR3 size: 16 residues. The CDR3 is CASSGLDRGQFSPLHF. CDR3 bases: TGTGCCAGCAGTGGTCTCGACAGGGGGCAGTTTTCACCCCTCCACTTT.

The chain has TRBV28 and TRBJ1-2; 8 bases line up with TRBD1. CDR1 is MDHEN and CDR2 is SYDVKM in the germline V gene. With 3 bases clipped from V and 7 bases from J, the junction kept 7 bases outside the gene matches. The length of the CDR3 is 14 residues. Here the CDR3 reads CASSLGQVYGGYTF. CDR3 sequence (DNA): TGTGCCAGCAGTTTGGGACAGGTGTACGGTGGCTACACCTTC.

V is TRBV7-9 and J is TRBJ1-2; tentative D call: TRBD1 (5 bases). V was clipped by 7 bases and J by 2 bases, with 14 bases between them. The germline gives CDR1 SEHNR, CDR2 FQNEAQ (reference sequence). This CDR3 contains 14 residues. In DNA form, the CDR3 reads TGTGCCAGCATGGACATAGCCATGAACTATGGCTACACCTTC. Translating it yields CASMDIAMNYGYTF.

This rearrangement joins TRBV10-2 to TRBJ1-5; the D gene is possibly TRBD1 (6 bases). Germline V gene lookup returns CDR1 WSHSY and CDR2 SAAADI. V lost 6 bases and J lost 1, with 13 bases in between. The CDR3 totals 15 residues. CDR3 sequence (DNA): TGCGCCAGCAGGGCAGGGGAAACGAGCAATCAGCCCCAGCATTTT. Translation gives CASRAGETSNQPQHF.

The chain carries TRBV6-1 and TRBJ1-2; a weak D match, TRBD1 (5 bases). The CDR3 is 13 amino acids. Trimming shortened V by 3 bases and J by 5 bases, and 10 bases separated the two germline ends. Germline CDR1 reads MNHNS; CDR2 reads SASEGT. The CDR3 DNA follows: TGTGCCAGCAGTGACACAGGTTTTTATGGCTACACCTTC. Its translation: CASSDTGFYGYTF.

The V call is TRBV5-1, the J call TRBJ1-1; D is undetermined. In germline, CDR1 is SGHRS, CDR2 YFSETQ. This CDR3 is built from 15 residues. Trimming removed 0 bases from V and 2 bases from J, with 11 bases in between. The CDR3 is CASSLDRPINTEAFF. The CDR3 nucleotides are TGCGCCAGCAGCTTGGACAGACCAATTAACACTGAAGCTTTCTTT.